These 21 T cell receptor beta chains came from one sample sequenced in a study of tumor-infiltrating lymphocytes in localized non-small cell lung cancer. Assay: immunoSEQ multiplex PCR; the TCRdb copy retains only in-frame clones and omits some. The table lists around 25,000 clones, roughly 69% of them singletons, with roughly 15% in the top ten. The sequencing sample was made of lung tumor tissue. The receptors stem from a human donor with non-small cell lung cancer.

The chain is built from TRBV11-2 and TRBJ1-1; maybe TRBD1 (6 bases). In germline, CDR1 is SGHAT, CDR2 FQNNGV. Trimming pared 5 bases from V and 1 base from J, leaving 8 bases between. The CDR3 is made up of 13 amino acids. CDR3 loop: CASSQQGNTEAFF. The CDR3 coding sequence is TGTGCCAGCAGCCAACAGGGGAACACTGAAGCTTTCTTT.

The gene calls are TRBV6-5 and TRBJ1-3, with TRBD1 matching 8 bases. V shed 2 bases and J 4 bases; nucleotides not matched to a gene: 4. There are 15 residues in the CDR3. Germline CDR1 is MNHEY and CDR2 is SVGAGI. CDR3 nucleotides: TGTGCCAGCAGTTACAACAGGGGGTCAGGAAACACCATATATTTT. Translating gives CASSYNRGSGNTIYF.

V and J are TRBV5-6 and TRBJ2-2; TRBD2 matches at 7 bases. V trimming: 6 bases; J trimming: 0 bases; junction bases outside the gene matches: 5. The CDR3 sequence is 15 residues long. Germline CDR1 reads SGHDT; CDR2 reads YYEEEE. This CDR3 is CASTPAGANTGELFF. CDR3 in DNA: TGTGCCAGCACCCCCGCGGGGGCGAACACCGGGGAGCTGTTTTTT.

V and J are TRBV11-3 and TRBJ2-5; the match to TRBD1 covers 9 bases. V was pared by 5 bases and J by 6 bases, with 10 bases of the junction left unmatched. Germline CDR1 is SGHNT and CDR2 is YENEEA. This CDR3 region has 15 residues. CDR3 in DNA: TGTGCCAGCAGCCCCGGGACAGGGAATGTGAAGACCCAGTACTTC. This encodes CASSPGTGNVKTQYF.

This clone appeared a few times. V usage is TRBV10-3 and J usage is TRBJ2-1, with 9 bases fitting TRBD2. This CDR3 is 14 amino acids long. Germline V gene lookup returns CDR1 ENHRY and CDR2 SYGVKD. V lost 8 bases and J lost 7; bases outside the gene matches: 9. CDR3 protein: CAIAVAGDANEQFF. CDR3 in DNA: TGTGCCATCGCAGTAGCGGGAGATGCAAATGAGCAGTTCTTC.

V gene TRBV11-2 combines with J gene TRBJ2-5, with 15 nucleotides matching TRBD2. The V and J ends lost 7 bases and 2 bases, in that order; junction bases with no gene match: 11. The CDR3 loop spans 18 amino acids. Germline V gene lookup returns CDR1 SGHAT and CDR2 FQNNGV. The CDR3 sequence is CASNPGLAGGRGQETQYF. The CDR3 DNA follows: TGTGCCAGCAACCCGGGACTAGCGGGAGGCCGGGGTCAAGAGACCCAGTACTTC.

The genes are TRBV19 and TRBJ1-5; D may be TRBD1 (5 bases). The germline CDR1 and CDR2 sequences are LNHDA and SQIVND (reference sequence). The germline V and J ends were trimmed by 5 bases and 4 bases, with 12 bases remaining between them. The CDR3 has 14 residues. CDR3 amino acids: CASSVPGRNQPQHF. CDR3 in DNA: TGTGCCAGTAGTGTCCCGGGGCGAAATCAGCCCCAGCATTTT.

The chain uses TRBV7-9 and TRBJ2-3; D could derive from TRBD1 or TRBD2 (6 bases each). Germline V gives CDR1 SEHNR, CDR2 FQNEAQ (reference sequence). V gave up 3 bases and J gave up 0 bases, with 10 bases separating them. The CDR3 runs 15 residues. The CDR3 sequence: CASSLGGTSTDTQYF. Written as DNA, the CDR3 is TGTGCCAGCAGCTTGGGCGGGACAAGCACAGATACGCAGTATTTT.

This clone has just one count. This sequence joins TRBV7-2 and TRBJ2-3; D may be TRBD1 (6 bases). This CDR3 is 11 amino acids long. Germline CDR1 and CDR2: SGHTA and FQGNSA. V was clipped by 6 bases and J by 6 bases, with 7 bases between them. As DNA, the CDR3 is TGTGCCAGCAGTCAGGGGGATACGCAGTATTTT. As protein: CASSQGDTQYF. Full variable domain (missing parts from reference TRBV7-2 and TRBJ2-3): GAGVSQSPSNKVTEKGKDVELRCDPISGHTALYWYRQSLGQGLEFLIYFQGNSAPDKSGLPSDRFSAERTGGSVSTLTIQRTQQEDSAVYLCASSQGDTQYFGPGTRLTVL.

The CDR3 DNA reads as TGTGCCGCAAAGGGGAGCAATCAGCCCCAGCATTTT. Translation gives CAAKGSNQPQHF. The V gene is TRBV10-3, the J gene TRBJ1-5; the D gene is possibly TRBD1 (5 bases). Germline assignment: CDR1 ENHRY and CDR2 SYGVKD. CDR3 length: 12 amino acids. With 11 bases removed from V and 1 base from J, the gap between germline ends came to 9 bases.

The chain combines TRBV5-6 with TRBJ1-1, with D uncertain. The CDR3 extends over 14 amino acids. V dropped 4 bases and J dropped 3 bases, with 13 bases sitting between them. The V gene's germline CDR1 is SGHDT and CDR2 YYEEEE. CDR3 region: CASSLFVRDTEAFF. CDR3 DNA sequence: TGTGCCAGCAGCCTCTTCGTACGAGACACTGAAGCTTTCTTT.

This clone was seen only a few times. The chain has TRBV5-1 and TRBJ1-1, with TRBD1 as a possible D gene (5 bases). The CDR3 has 13 residues. The ends were cut back, 4 bases at V and 3 bases at J, with 10 bases in the middle. Germline V gives CDR1 SGHRS, CDR2 YFSETQ. The CDR3 nucleotides are TGCGCCAGCAGCCCTGTAGGGGACACTGAAGCTTTCTTT. It yields the protein CASSPVGDTEAFF. The full variable domain, in which reference TRBV5-1 and TRBJ1-1 provide the parts outside the CDR3, is KAGVTQTPRYLIKTRGQQVTLSCSPISGHRSVSWYQQTPGQGLQFLFEYFSETQRNKGNFPGRFSGRQFSNSRSEMNVSTLELGDSALYLCASSPVGDTEAFFGQGTRLTVV.

This clone rates as medium-sized. The chain carries TRBV6-6 and TRBJ2-3, with D perhaps TRBD1 (8 bases). Between the trimmed V and J ends, which lost 5 bases and 1 base, there was a span of 16 bases. Per germline, CDR1 MNHNY and CDR2 SVGAGI (reference sequence). This CDR3 contains 16 residues. Written as DNA, the CDR3 is TGTGCCAGCAGTACCCGACAGGGGAGGGGCACAGATACGCAGTATTTT. Protein sequence: CASSTRQGRGTDTQYF.

This clone ranks as medium-sized (0.01 to 0.1%). This chain links TRBV7-3 with TRBJ1-1; D ambiguous. Germline V gives CDR1 SGHTA, CDR2 FQGTGA. V was pared by 5 bases and J by 6 bases, with 16 bases between. The CDR3 spans 14 residues. In DNA, the CDR3 is TGTGCCAGCAGCCCTGGAGGGCGAGGTTCTGAAGCTTTCTTT. It is translated as CASSPGGRGSEAFF.

V usage is TRBV20-1 and J usage is TRBJ2-3; no firm D call. Trimming left V 6 bases short and J 4 bases short, with 5 bases between. This CDR3 has 10 residues. Germline V gives CDR1 DFQATT, CDR2 SNEGSKA (reference sequence). The CDR3 protein is CSAGPDTQYF. The CDR3 coding sequence is TGCAGTGCCGGACCAGATACGCAGTATTTT.

The rearrangement uses TRBV6-6 and TRBJ1-1; maybe TRBD1 (5 bases). The CDR3 length is 14 residues. CDR1 and CDR2 from the germline V gene are MNHNY and SVGAGI (reference sequence). Trimming pared 6 bases from V and 1 base from J, leaving 12 bases between. CDR3 region: CASRRDGSNTEAFF. As DNA, the CDR3 is TGTGCCAGCAGACGGGACGGATCGAACACTGAAGCTTTCTTT.

The chain recombines TRBV5-6 with TRBJ1-6; 9 bases fit TRBD1. Germline-derived CDR1 and CDR2 are SGHDT and YYEEEE. Trimming took 7 bases from V and 10 from J; bases not matched to a gene: 6. The CDR3 loop spans 13 amino acids. The CDR3 DNA reads TGTGCCAGCCAACAGGGGGCCTGGTCACCCCTCCACTTT. Its translation is CASQQGAWSPLHF.

This rearrangement joins TRBV2 to TRBJ2-7; no firm D call. Germline lookup yields CDR1 SNHLY and CDR2 FYNNEI. The CDR3 is 12 amino acids. Trimming stripped 3 bases from V and 1 base from J, with 4 bases between. The CDR3 DNA sequence: TGTGCCAGCAGTGAGGGGTCCTACGAGCAGTACTTC. It codes for CASSEGSYEQYF.

The V gene is TRBV7-7, the J gene TRBJ1-4; 8 bases agree with TRBD1. CDR3 size: 13 residues. The V and J ends lost 2 bases and 8 bases, in that order; junction bases with no gene match: 1. Germline CDR1 SSHAT, CDR2 FNYEAQ (reference sequence). CDR3 in amino acids: CASSLNRGEKLFF. CDR3 DNA sequence: TGTGCCAGCAGCTTAAACAGGGGGGAAAAACTGTTTTTT.

The CDR3, as DNA: TGCAGCGTTGATAGGGGGGCAAACCTACGAGAGCAGTACTTC. It specifies CSVDRGANLREQYF. V is TRBV29-1 and J is TRBJ2-7, with D possibly called TRBD1 or TRBD2 (6 bases each). The germline V and J ends were trimmed by 3 bases and 7 bases, with 19 bases remaining between them. The CDR3 loop spans 14 amino acids. Germline V gene lookup returns CDR1 SQVTM and CDR2 ANQGSEA.

This clone has a handful of counts. This rearrangement joins TRBV29-1 to TRBJ2-5; 14 bases are a match to TRBD2. CDR1 and CDR2 (germline): SQVTM, ANQGSEA. J gave up 1 base and V 6 bases, and 4 bases lay outside the gene matches. The CDR3 spans 15 residues. CDR3 loop: CSVGTSGSSQETQYF. CDR3 DNA: TGCAGCGTCGGGACTAGCGGGAGTTCCCAAGAGACCCAGTACTTC.